These T cell receptor beta chains were read from a single sample in a study of prognosis after radiotherapy for stage I lung cancer. TCRdb fed the multiplex PCR reads into MiXCR, producing one record per CDR3 protein. The table shows approximately 11,000 distinct CDR3 sequences, with roughly 50% occurring only once. Sequencing used PBMCs, obtained before or after stereotactic body radiation therapy (not recorded which). The receptors originated from a donor at least 50 years old with non-small cell lung cancer. Each CDR3 is given with its conserved first and last residue. The order of the fields is J gene, D gene, clone size, V gene, CDR3 protein, CDR3 DNA. The D gene is left open where the match is weak. Not every row has a clone size; where given, it reads once, few, many or a size class.

J gene: TRBJ2-2; D gene: .; clone size: once; V gene: TRBV7-9; CDR3 protein: CASSRGAIYTGELFF; CDR3 DNA: TGTGCCAGCAGCCGTGGGGCTATCTACACCGGGGAGCTGTTTTTT
J gene: TRBJ2-1; D gene: .; clone size: .; V gene: TRBV11-2; CDR3 protein: CASSLVGGNEQFF; CDR3 DNA: TGTGCCAGCAGCTTAGTGGGAGGTAATGAGCAGTTCTTC
J gene: TRBJ2-1; D gene: TRBD2; clone size: few; V gene: TRBV7-2; CDR3 protein: CASSLGGRANEQFF; CDR3 DNA: TGTGCCAGCAGCTTAGGGGGGAGGGCCAATGAGCAGTTCTTC
J gene: TRBJ2-5; D gene: .; clone size: many; V gene: TRBV13; CDR3 protein: CASSRTNGLRKETQYF; CDR3 DNA: TGTGCCAGCAGCCGGACTAATGGACTGCGCAAAGAGACCCAGTACTTC
J gene: TRBJ2-1; D gene: TRBD2; clone size: medium-sized; V gene: TRBV2; CDR3 protein: CASSPQGSTPGLQFF; CDR3 DNA: TGTGCCAGCAGCCCACAAGGCTCTACCCCGGGACTACAGTTCTTC
J gene: TRBJ2-1; D gene: TRBD2; clone size: .; V gene: TRBV6-1; CDR3 protein: CASSVQLAGGPRDGAYNEQFF; CDR3 DNA: TGTGCCAGCAGTGTTCAACTAGCGGGAGGCCCCCGTGATGGTGCCTACAATGAGCAGTTCTTC
J gene: TRBJ1-5; D gene: TRBD1; clone size: .; V gene: TRBV27; CDR3 protein: CASSRDRRQPQHF; CDR3 DNA: TGTGCCAGCAGCCGGGACAGAAGACAGCCCCAGCATTTT
J gene: TRBJ2-2; D gene: .; clone size: .; V gene: TRBV6-1; CDR3 protein: CASQPGPAGELFF; CDR3 DNA: TGTGCCTCCCAGCCTGGGCCCGCCGGGGAGCTGTTTTTT
J gene: TRBJ2-3; D gene: .; clone size: medium-sized; V gene: TRBV6-2/TRBV6-3; CDR3 protein: CASSYYGWLTSTDTQYF; CDR3 DNA: TGTGCCAGCAGTTATTATGGGTGGCTGACTAGCACAGATACGCAGTATTTT
J gene: TRBJ1-2; D gene: .; clone size: .; V gene: TRBV7-6; CDR3 protein: CASSPKVHANYGYTF; CDR3 DNA: TGTGCCAGCAGCCCGAAAGTACATGCCAACTATGGCTACACCTTC
J gene: TRBJ2-5; D gene: TRBD2; clone size: few; V gene: TRBV28; CDR3 protein: CASSLSTSGSWETQYF; CDR3 DNA: TGTGCCAGCAGTTTAAGTACTAGCGGGAGTTGGGAGACCCAGTACTTC
J gene: TRBJ1-2; D gene: TRBD1; clone size: .; V gene: TRBV30; CDR3 protein: CAWGQANYGYTF; CDR3 DNA: TGTGCCTGGGGACAGGCTAACTATGGCTACACCTTC
J gene: TRBJ1-1; D gene: .; clone size: many; V gene: TRBV29-1; CDR3 protein: CSVVRPMSLEAFF; CDR3 DNA: TGCAGCGTTGTTCGACCTATGAGCCTTGAAGCTTTCTTT
J gene: TRBJ2-1; D gene: .; clone size: .; V gene: TRBV7-2; CDR3 protein: CASRERQANEQFF; CDR3 DNA: TGTGCCAGCAGAGAACGACAGGCCAATGAGCAGTTCTTC
J gene: TRBJ2-3; D gene: .; clone size: .; V gene: TRBV18; CDR3 protein: CASSPRDIRTDTQYF; CDR3 DNA: TGTGCCAGCTCACCACGAGACATCCGCACAGATACGCAGTATTTT
J gene: TRBJ1-2; D gene: .; clone size: .; V gene: TRBV6-2/TRBV6-3; CDR3 protein: CAGSRGGEGYTF; CDR3 DNA: TGTGCCGGGTCCCGGGGAGGGGAGGGCTACACCTTC
J gene: TRBJ2-7; D gene: TRBD2; clone size: medium-sized; V gene: TRBV20-1; CDR3 protein: CSARPSGKGYEQYF; CDR3 DNA: TGCAGTGCTAGGCCTAGCGGGAAAGGATACGAGCAGTACTTC
J gene: TRBJ1-6; D gene: .; clone size: .; V gene: TRBV6-2/TRBV6-3; CDR3 protein: CASGNQQGKGSPLHF; CDR3 DNA: TGTGCCAGCGGTAATCAACAGGGAAAAGGTTCACCCCTCCACTTT
J gene: TRBJ1-6; D gene: TRBD1; clone size: .; V gene: TRBV19; CDR3 protein: CASGSGTGDSYNSPLHF; CDR3 DNA: TGTGCCAGTGGGTCCGGGACAGGGGACTCCTATAATTCACCCCTCCACTTT
J gene: TRBJ2-1; D gene: .; clone size: medium-sized; V gene: TRBV20-1; CDR3 protein: CSARDPPDYMSNEQFF; CDR3 DNA: TGCAGTGCTAGAGATCCCCCAGATTACATGTCCAATGAGCAGTTCTTC
J gene: TRBJ1-5; D gene: TRBD1; clone size: .; V gene: TRBV2; CDR3 protein: CASRTAGQGNSNQPQHF; CDR3 DNA: TGTGCCAGCAGGACCGCAGGACAGGGAAATAGCAATCAGCCCCAGCATTTT
J gene: TRBJ1-5; D gene: .; clone size: .; V gene: TRBV19; CDR3 protein: CASRGENQPQHF; CDR3 DNA: TGTGCCAGTAGAGGGGAGAATCAGCCCCAGCATTTT
J gene: TRBJ2-3; D gene: TRBD2; clone size: .; V gene: TRBV4-3; CDR3 protein: CASSPKASGFGGDTQYF; CDR3 DNA: TGCGCCAGCAGTCCAAAAGCTAGCGGATTCGGAGGGGATACGCAGTATTTT
J gene: TRBJ2-5; D gene: TRBD1; clone size: many; V gene: TRBV9; CDR3 protein: CASSPGQGRETQYF; CDR3 DNA: TGTGCCAGCAGCCCGGGACAGGGTAGGGAGACCCAGTACTTC
J gene: TRBJ2-1; D gene: TRBD2; clone size: .; V gene: TRBV6-2/TRBV6-3; CDR3 protein: CASNLRERYNEQFF; CDR3 DNA: TGTGCCAGCAACCTGCGGGAGCGGTACAATGAGCAGTTCTTC
J gene: TRBJ2-7; D gene: TRBD2; clone size: medium-sized; V gene: TRBV19; CDR3 protein: CASSTASGASYEQYF; CDR3 DNA: TGTGCCAGTAGTACGGCTAGCGGAGCCTCCTACGAGCAGTACTTC
J gene: TRBJ2-6; D gene: TRBD2; clone size: .; V gene: TRBV7-3; CDR3 protein: CASSFSGGASGANVLTF; CDR3 DNA: TGTGCCAGCAGCTTTAGCGGGGGGGCCTCTGGGGCCAACGTCCTGACTTTC
J gene: TRBJ2-5; D gene: TRBD1; clone size: many; V gene: TRBV18; CDR3 protein: CASSGRQGEETQYF; CDR3 DNA: TGTGCCAGCTCAGGGAGACAGGGGGAAGAGACCCAGTACTTC
J gene: TRBJ2-2; D gene: .; clone size: .; V gene: TRBV24-1; CDR3 protein: CATSAVFSTWELFF; CDR3 DNA: TGTGCCACCTCGGCAGTCTTTAGCACCTGGGAGCTGTTTTTT
J gene: TRBJ2-3; D gene: .; clone size: .; V gene: TRBV4-2; CDR3 protein: CASIQYGRYTDTQYF; CDR3 DNA: TGTGCCAGCATCCAATATGGCAGGTACACAGATACGCAGTATTTT
J gene: TRBJ1-5; D gene: .; clone size: once; V gene: TRBV20-1; CDR3 protein: CSARGQGGNQPQHF; CDR3 DNA: TGCAGTGCTAGAGGGCAGGGCGGAAATCAGCCCCAGCATTTT
J gene: TRBJ1-1; D gene: .; clone size: .; V gene: TRBV28; CDR3 protein: CASSPQVGMNTEAFF; CDR3 DNA: TGTGCCAGCAGCCCGCAGGTGGGAATGAACACTGAAGCTTTCTTT
J gene: TRBJ1-1; D gene: .; clone size: medium-sized; V gene: TRBV9; CDR3 protein: CASSVDKMNTEAFF; CDR3 DNA: TGTGCCAGCAGCGTAGACAAAATGAACACTGAAGCTTTCTTT
J gene: TRBJ2-5; D gene: .; clone size: .; V gene: TRBV28; CDR3 protein: CARKAGGEETQYF; CDR3 DNA: TGTGCCAGAAAGGCCGGGGGCGAAGAGACCCAGTACTTC
J gene: TRBJ2-5; D gene: .; clone size: .; V gene: TRBV7-9; CDR3 protein: CASSLDSRRETQYF; CDR3 DNA: TGTGCCAGCAGCTTGGACAGTAGGCGAGAGACCCAGTACTTC
J gene: TRBJ2-7; D gene: TRBD2; clone size: .; V gene: TRBV6-1; CDR3 protein: CASSEGGVVEQYF; CDR3 DNA: TGTGCCAGCAGTGAGGGGGGGGTTGTGGAGCAGTACTTC
J gene: TRBJ2-2; D gene: TRBD2; clone size: medium-sized; V gene: TRBV7-2; CDR3 protein: CASSVPGLAGGPGTGELFF; CDR3 DNA: TGTGCCAGCAGCGTACCGGGACTAGCGGGAGGGCCGGGCACCGGGGAGCTGTTTTTT
J gene: TRBJ2-5; D gene: .; clone size: many; V gene: TRBV7-6; CDR3 protein: CASSLEAEQETQYF; CDR3 DNA: TGTGCCAGCAGCTTAGAGGCCGAACAAGAGACCCAGTACTTC
J gene: TRBJ1-2; D gene: TRBD1; clone size: .; V gene: TRBV12-3/TRBV12-4; CDR3 protein: CASSRTGGQDGYTF; CDR3 DNA: TGTGCCAGCAGCCGGACAGGGGGCCAAGATGGCTACACCTTC
J gene: TRBJ2-7; D gene: TRBD1; clone size: many; V gene: TRBV29-1; CDR3 protein: CSVSRLEGAIYEQYF; CDR3 DNA: TGCAGCGTCTCCCGCTTAGAGGGGGCTATATACGAGCAGTACTTC
J gene: TRBJ1-2; D gene: .; clone size: few; V gene: TRBV6-1; CDR3 protein: CASSLPTSGAANYGYTF; CDR3 DNA: TGTGCCAGCAGTCTACCAACCTCGGGGGCCGCTAACTATGGCTACACCTTC
J gene: TRBJ1-6; D gene: .; clone size: many; V gene: TRBV4-2; CDR3 protein: CASSQVLQGIYNSPLHF; CDR3 DNA: TGTGCCAGCAGCCAAGTCTTACAAGGGATTTATAATTCACCCCTCCACTTT
J gene: TRBJ2-7; D gene: TRBD1; clone size: .; V gene: TRBV27; CDR3 protein: CASSLSGQGATKYF; CDR3 DNA: TGTGCCAGCAGTCTATCGGGACAGGGGGCAACAAAGTACTTC
J gene: TRBJ1-4; D gene: .; clone size: .; V gene: TRBV30; CDR3 protein: CASKQRANEKLFF; CDR3 DNA: TGTGCCTCGAAACAGAGGGCTAATGAAAAACTGTTTTTT
J gene: TRBJ2-3; D gene: .; clone size: .; V gene: TRBV30; CDR3 protein: CAWSPGYTDTQYF; CDR3 DNA: TGTGCCTGGAGTCCCGGCTACACAGATACGCAGTATTTT
J gene: TRBJ1-6; D gene: TRBD1; clone size: medium-sized; V gene: TRBV18; CDR3 protein: CASSPRDSRNSPLHF; CDR3 DNA: TGTGCCAGCTCACCTCGGGACAGCAGAAATTCACCCCTCCACTTT
J gene: TRBJ1-6; D gene: .; clone size: once; V gene: TRBV30; CDR3 protein: CAWGRPYNSPLHF; CDR3 DNA: TGTGCCTGGGGACGCCCCTATAATTCACCCCTCCACTTT
J gene: TRBJ2-2; D gene: TRBD2; clone size: medium-sized; V gene: TRBV7-3; CDR3 protein: CASSPLLAGGPNTGELFF; CDR3 DNA: TGTGCCAGCAGCCCCCTACTAGCGGGAGGGCCTAACACCGGGGAGCTGTTTTTT
J gene: TRBJ2-7; D gene: .; clone size: medium-sized; V gene: TRBV30; CDR3 protein: CAWTRGVSYEQYF; CDR3 DNA: TGTGCCTGGACAAGGGGGGTTTCCTACGAGCAGTACTTC
J gene: TRBJ1-3; D gene: .; clone size: medium-sized; V gene: TRBV15; CDR3 protein: CATAREVGNTIYF; CDR3 DNA: TGTGCCACCGCAAGGGAGGTGGGAAACACCATATATTTT
J gene: TRBJ1-1; D gene: TRBD1; clone size: medium-sized; V gene: TRBV20-1; CDR3 protein: CSIKTGGVTEAFF; CDR3 DNA: TGCAGCATAAAAACAGGGGGCGTCACTGAAGCTTTCTTT
J gene: TRBJ1-1; D gene: .; clone size: many; V gene: TRBV5-4; CDR3 protein: CASRTGQNPSEAFF; CDR3 DNA: TGTGCCAGCAGAACAGGGCAAAACCCCTCTGAAGCTTTCTTT